This TCR beta chain was documented in a study of T cells in Graves' hyperthyroidism and ophthalmopathy. This clonotype was seen many times. Antigen specificity is unknown. V lost 2 bases to trimming and J lost 2 bases, with 8 bases between them. The CDR3 is 14 amino acids. Germline CDR1 is MNHEY and CDR2 is SVGAGI. RNA transcripts gave rise to amplified TCR beta CDR3 regions. A set of HTBI primers served as the primers for a first-round RT-PCR of the TCR CDR3. TCRdb re-derived calls from the multiplex PCR reads in MiXCR, one entry per CDR3 protein. Counted here are fewer than 800,000 distinct CDR3 sequences, roughly 15% occurring once; the ten biggest clones make up 8.4%. No progression to ophthalmopathy during 18 months of follow-up defined stable disease. Each diagnosis drew on symptoms, thyroxine, TRAb, thyroid ultrasound and orbital computed tomography findings. General study results and limits: Most thyroid clonotypes with frequency above 0.001 were detected in blood. The model identified upcoming ophthalmopathy a median approximately 6.4 months ahead of onset.

This sequence originates from a man aged 18 to 29 with Graves' hyperthyroidism. The rearrangement links TRBV6-5 to TRBJ2-3, with a tentative D call TRBD1 (5 bases). Sequencing was done on a sample of blood. The CDR3 here is CASSYRQLTDTQYF. CDR3 coding DNA: TGTGCCAGCAGTTACCGACAGCTCACAGATACGCAGTATTTT.